This T cell receptor (beta chain) was identified in a study of cytomegalovirus exposure and HLA in healthy donors. General study points: Reports credit the classifier with highly specific, highly sensitive diagnosis of cytomegalovirus status. Owing to their indistinguishability, certain V segments, notably TRBV6-2 and TRBV6-3, were excluded. Sequencing likely produced, as an artifact, a cluster of highly shared sequence variants.

Unmatched junction bases numbered 5, after V lost 5 bases and J lost 3 bases. Per germline, CDR1 MNHNS and CDR2 SASEGT. This CDR3 has 14 amino acids. The PCR ran on 60 Vbeta and 13 Jbeta primers. TCRdb keeps only in-frame clones here, not all; method: immunoSEQ multiplex PCR. Among about 160,000 clones listed, about 79% were seen once. This clone was seen a handful of times. Its antigen is currently unknown. Sequencing used PBMCs. The TCR was taken from a woman aged 45-59 years in good health and CMV-seropositive. The chain combines TRBV6-1 with TRBJ2-5, with 8 bases matching TRBD2. CDR3 nucleotide sequence: TGTGCCAGCAGTTCCCCGACTAGCGAAGAGACCCAGTACTTC. As protein: CASSSPTSEETQYF.